This T cell receptor beta chain was documented in a study of T cell clonality in common variable immunodeficiency. CDR3 size: 16 residues. Germline CDR1 reads MNHEY; CDR2 reads SVGEGT. Trimming cost V 7 bases and J 6 bases, with 23 bases left between them. TCRdb's table, derived via immunoSEQ multiplex PCR, lists solely in-frame clones and lacks some. Altogether about 42,000 clones were found in the sample, and no singletons occur. In this sample, this clone turned up many times. The read finishes 3 residues shy of the CDR3 end, and the germline J gene is used to complete it. This clonotype was obtained from a person between 18 and 75 years old in good health. The genes are TRBV6-2 or TRBV6-3 and TRBJ2-3; perhaps TRBD2 as D (8 bases). Material for sequencing was peripheral blood mononuclear cells. The CDR3 here is CASTKRGLAGPDTQYF. The sequenced CDR3 bases are TGTGCCAGCACCAAAAGGGGGCTAGCGGGTCCGGATACG.